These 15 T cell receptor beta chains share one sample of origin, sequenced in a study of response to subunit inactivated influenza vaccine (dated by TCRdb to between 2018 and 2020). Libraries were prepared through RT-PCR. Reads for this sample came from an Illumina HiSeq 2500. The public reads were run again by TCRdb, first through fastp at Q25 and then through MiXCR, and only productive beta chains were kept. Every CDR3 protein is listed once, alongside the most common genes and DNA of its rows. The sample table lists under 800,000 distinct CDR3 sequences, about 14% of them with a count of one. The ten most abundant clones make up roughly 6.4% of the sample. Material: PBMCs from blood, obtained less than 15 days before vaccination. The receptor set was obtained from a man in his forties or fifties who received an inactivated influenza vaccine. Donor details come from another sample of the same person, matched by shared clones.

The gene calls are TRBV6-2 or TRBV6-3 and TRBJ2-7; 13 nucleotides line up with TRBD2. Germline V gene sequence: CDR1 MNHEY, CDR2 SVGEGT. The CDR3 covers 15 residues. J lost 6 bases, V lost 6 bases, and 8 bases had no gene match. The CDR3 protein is CASSKGTSGTSEQYF. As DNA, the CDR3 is TGTGCCAGCAGCAAAGGGACTAGCGGGACTAGCGAGCAGTACTTC.

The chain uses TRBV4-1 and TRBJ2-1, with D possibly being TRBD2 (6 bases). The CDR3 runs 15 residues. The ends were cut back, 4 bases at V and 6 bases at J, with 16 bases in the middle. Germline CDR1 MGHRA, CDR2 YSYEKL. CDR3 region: CASSPGSSATNEQFF. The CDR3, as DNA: TGCGCCAGCAGCCCCGGGTCTAGCGCCACCAATGAGCAGTTCTTC.

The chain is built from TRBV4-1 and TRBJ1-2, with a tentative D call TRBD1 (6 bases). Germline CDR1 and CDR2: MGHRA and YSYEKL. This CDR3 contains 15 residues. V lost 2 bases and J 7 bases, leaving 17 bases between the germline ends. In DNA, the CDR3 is TGCGCCAGCAGCCAAACAGGGCGTCGGATTGGTGGCTACACCTTC. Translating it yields CASSQTGRRIGGYTF.

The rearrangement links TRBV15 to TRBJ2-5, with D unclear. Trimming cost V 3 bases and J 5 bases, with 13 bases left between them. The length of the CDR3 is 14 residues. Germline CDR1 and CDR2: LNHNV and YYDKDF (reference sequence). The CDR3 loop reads CATSSGVSRETQYF. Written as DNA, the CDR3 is TGTGCCACCAGCAGTGGGGTATCCCGGGAGACCCAGTACTTC.

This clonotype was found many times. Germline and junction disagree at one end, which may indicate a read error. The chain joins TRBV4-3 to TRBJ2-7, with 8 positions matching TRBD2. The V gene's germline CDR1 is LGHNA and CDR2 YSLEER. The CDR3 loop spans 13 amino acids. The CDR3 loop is CASSQGLAYEQYF. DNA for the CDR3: TGTGCCAGCAGCCAGGGACTAGCCTACGAGCAGTACTTC.

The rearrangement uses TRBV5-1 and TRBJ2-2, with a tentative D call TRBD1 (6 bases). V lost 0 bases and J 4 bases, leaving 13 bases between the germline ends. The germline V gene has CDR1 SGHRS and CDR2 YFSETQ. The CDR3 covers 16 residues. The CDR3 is CASSLESQGLTGELFF. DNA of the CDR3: TGCGCCAGCAGCTTGGAGTCCCAGGGGCTCACCGGGGAGCTGTTTTTT.

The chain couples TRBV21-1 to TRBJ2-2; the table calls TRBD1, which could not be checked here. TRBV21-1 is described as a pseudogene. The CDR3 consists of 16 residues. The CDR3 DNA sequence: TGTGCCAGCAGCAAAGTGGGGACAGGGTACACCGGGGAGCTGTTTTTT. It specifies CASSKVGTGYTGELFF.

This CDR3 reads CSVDPGHYGYTF. The CDR3 bases are TGCAGCGTTGACCCGGGCCACTATGGCTACACCTTC. This rearrangement joins TRBV29-1 to TRBJ1-2, with D uncertain. CDR1 and CDR2 (germline): SQVTM, ANQGSEA. This CDR3 region has 12 residues. V lost 3 bases to trimming and J lost 3 bases, with 8 bases between them.

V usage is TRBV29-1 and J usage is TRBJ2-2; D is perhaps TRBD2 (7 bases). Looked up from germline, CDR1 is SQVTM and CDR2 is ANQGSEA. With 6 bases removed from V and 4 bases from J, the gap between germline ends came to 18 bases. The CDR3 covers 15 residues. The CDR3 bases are TGCAGCGTCGGACCTCGGGGGGCCGGCACCGGGGAGCTGTTTTTT. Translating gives CSVGPRGAGTGELFF.

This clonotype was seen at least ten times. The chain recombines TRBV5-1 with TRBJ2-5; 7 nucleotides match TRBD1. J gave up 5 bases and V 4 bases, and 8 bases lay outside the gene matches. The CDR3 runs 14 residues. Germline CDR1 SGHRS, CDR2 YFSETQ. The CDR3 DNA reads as TGCGCCAGCAGCGCTACAGGGGTGGCTGAGACCCAGTACTTC. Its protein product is CASSATGVAETQYF.

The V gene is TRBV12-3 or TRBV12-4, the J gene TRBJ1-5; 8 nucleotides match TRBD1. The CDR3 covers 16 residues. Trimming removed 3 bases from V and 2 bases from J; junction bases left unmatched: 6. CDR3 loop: CASSFAGGVGNQPQHF. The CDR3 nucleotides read TGTGCCAGCAGTTTTGCAGGGGGCGTAGGCAATCAGCCCCAGCATTTT.

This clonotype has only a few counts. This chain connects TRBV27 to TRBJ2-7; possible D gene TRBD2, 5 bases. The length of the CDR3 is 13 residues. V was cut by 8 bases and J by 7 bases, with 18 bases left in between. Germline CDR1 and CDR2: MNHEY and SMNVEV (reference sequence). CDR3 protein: CASRLVGSGEQYF. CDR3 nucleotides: TGTGCCAGCCGCCTCGTAGGATCGGGGGAGCAGTACTTC.

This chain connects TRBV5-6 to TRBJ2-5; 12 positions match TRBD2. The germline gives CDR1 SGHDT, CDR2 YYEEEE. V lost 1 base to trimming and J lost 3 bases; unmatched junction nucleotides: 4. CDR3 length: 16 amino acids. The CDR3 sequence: CASSLWLAGGKETQYF. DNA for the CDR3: TGTGCCAGCAGCTTGTGGCTAGCGGGAGGGAAAGAGACCCAGTACTTC.

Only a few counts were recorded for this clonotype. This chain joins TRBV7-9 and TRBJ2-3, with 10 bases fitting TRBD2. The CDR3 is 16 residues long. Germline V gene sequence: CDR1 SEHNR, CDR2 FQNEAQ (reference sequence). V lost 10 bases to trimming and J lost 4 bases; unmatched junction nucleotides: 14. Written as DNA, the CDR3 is TGTGCCATCAGTCCTCGGTCTAGCGGGAGTGCAGATACGCAGTATTTT. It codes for CAISPRSSGSADTQYF.

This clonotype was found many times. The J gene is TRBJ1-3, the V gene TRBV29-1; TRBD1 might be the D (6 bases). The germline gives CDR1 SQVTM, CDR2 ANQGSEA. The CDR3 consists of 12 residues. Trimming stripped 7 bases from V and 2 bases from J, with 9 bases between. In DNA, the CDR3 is TGCAGCGCCCGGACAGCTGGAAACACCATATATTTT. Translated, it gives CSARTAGNTIYF.